This T cell receptor beta chain emerged from a study of PD-1 blockade in classical Hodgkin lymphoma (dated by TCRdb to the early 2020s). Describing the broader study: Nivolumab dosing was 3 mg/kg intravenously every 2 weeks, continuing until either disease progression or unacceptable toxicity. The study used TCR beta sequencing and CyTOF to define a peripheral blood immune signature of response to PD-1 blockade in classical Hodgkin lymphoma. Broad study findings and their caveats: Baseline diversity similar to that of newly diagnosed patients was observed in trial patients achieving complete response, whereas significantly lower diversity was observed in partial responders and progressors. Baseline TCR diversity was reported as lower in newly diagnosed patients than in healthy donors, and lower still in relapsed/refractory patients. Lower diversity was seen in patients whose nivolumab began less than 1 year after ASCT, and these patients were left out of later analyses so that immune reconstitution would not confound the results. The study was limited to a single clinical trial cohort, and causes of repertoire differences, possibly disease activity or prior therapy, remained undefined. A significant rise by C4D1 was seen in CD4+ but not CD8+ TCR diversity (p=0.0027 vs p=0.16), with the rise being most apparent in complete responders (p=0.02).

CDR1 is given as MNHEY and CDR2 as SMNVEV, both from the germline V gene (reference sequence). The junction carries 15 bases between V and J, which are trimmed by 5 bases and 2 bases respectively. The CDR3 sequence holds 15 residues, the cysteine and phenylalanine included. Of all the DNA, just the CDR3 is kept, 45 bases in frame from base 1. Of note for this clone: No cognate antigen has been identified for it. Base qualities are not provided; no much larger clone lies one nucleotide away.

The Qiagen DNeasy kit was used to extract genomic DNA both from unsorted PBMCs and from the negatively selected CD4+ and CD8+ fractions. Using primers that anneal to V and J segments, immunoSEQ multiplex PCR amplified the TCR beta CDR3 regions. A synthetic immune receptor repertoire was used to minimize amplification bias, and any residual bias was removed computationally once sequencing was done. Concerning the study's data processing: Custom Python scripts were used to quantify repertoire diversity as the Shannon entropy index. Unsorted, CD4+ and CD8+ repertoires were examined separately, except in combined analyses, for which CD4+ and CD8+ sequences were merged in silico. A clone counted as expanded when the clone's frequency after treatment rose at least 2-fold relative to C1D1, and clones undetected at baseline were given a pseudocount of 0.5. Singleton clones were defined as clones with 0 or 1 copy at C1D1, and non-singleton clones were defined as clones with 2 or more copies. Clones expanded in unsorted samples were assigned a CD4+, CD8+ or unknown annotation through matching of protein sequences in sorted samples from the same patient. Wilcoxon tests on paired samples were used to test changes in diversity from C1D1 to C4D1. TCRdb re-hosts the immuneACCESS table, in-frame sequences only. Its copies lack some clones; in the studies checked, an unresolved V gene accounts for under half of them, and the cause for the rest is not known. V, J and clone size were drawn from that table, and D and trimming were deduced from the DNA. The sample table contains 45,000 or so clones; only one count was recorded for 73% of them. The ten largest clones add up to around 10% of the sample.

The meaning of the sample's time point label: cycle 1 day 1 (C1D1), immediately before nivolumab initiation. All trial patients had relapsed after autologous stem cell transplantation, with cohorts A, B and C differing in prior brentuximab vedotin exposure. The trial cohort was composed of 56 patients with relapsed/refractory classical Hodgkin lymphoma, for whom complete response, partial response or progressive disease was recorded as best overall response. In the multi-cohort phase II CheckMate 205 trial, trial patients received single-agent nivolumab. An independent review committee assessed best overall response using the 2007 International Working Group response criteria. Trial PBMCs were collected immediately before nivolumab initiation (C1D1) and during therapy at cycle 2 day 1 and cycle 4 day 1. Peripheral blood was collected in 8 mL Vacutainer Cell Preparation Tubes, from which PBMCs were isolated by centrifugation and then cryopreserved.

The chain links TRBV27 with TRBJ1-2, with no confident D gene call. Sample: peripheral blood mononuclear cells (PBMCs), taken at baseline. This TCR came from a human donor with classical Hodgkin lymphoma. CDR3 region: CASSPRSGVNYGYTF. The base sequence is TGTGCCAGCAGTCCCCGCTCCGGGGTGAACTATGGCTACACCTTC.